This TCR beta chain came from a study of T and B cells in COVID-19 patients. Study summary: COVID-19 patients gave peripheral blood either during active infection or after recovery. The recovered patients had mostly mild to moderate COVID-19 with outpatient management. Study results and caveats: Blood from mildly ill patients while symptomatic, and early samples from severe cases, were scarce.

The CDR3 contains 15 residues. V lost 4 bases and J lost 6, with 20 bases in between. Germline CDR1 reads SGHDT; CDR2 reads YYEEEE. From blood, roughly 240-550 ng of genomic DNA served as TRB template. BIOMED2 TRB-A/B primer pools were used in multiplex TRB PCR. MiXCR, applied by TCRdb to the multiplex PCR reads, yields one record per CDR3 protein. The table has 13,000 or so distinct CDR3 sequences, roughly 27% seen once. With respect to this clonotype: Its target is unknown. The CDR3 does not close with the conserved phenylalanine or tryptophan, likely indicating a read error.

The gene calls are TRBV5-6 and TRBJ2-7, with D perhaps assigned TRBD1 or TRBD2 (6 bases each). The sample comprised blood. This TCR was recovered from a human donor who had recovered from COVID-19. This CDR3 is CASSGEGGRLREQYC. CDR3 DNA: TGTGCCAGCAGCGGGGAAGGGGGGAGGCTCCGCGAGCAGTACTGC.